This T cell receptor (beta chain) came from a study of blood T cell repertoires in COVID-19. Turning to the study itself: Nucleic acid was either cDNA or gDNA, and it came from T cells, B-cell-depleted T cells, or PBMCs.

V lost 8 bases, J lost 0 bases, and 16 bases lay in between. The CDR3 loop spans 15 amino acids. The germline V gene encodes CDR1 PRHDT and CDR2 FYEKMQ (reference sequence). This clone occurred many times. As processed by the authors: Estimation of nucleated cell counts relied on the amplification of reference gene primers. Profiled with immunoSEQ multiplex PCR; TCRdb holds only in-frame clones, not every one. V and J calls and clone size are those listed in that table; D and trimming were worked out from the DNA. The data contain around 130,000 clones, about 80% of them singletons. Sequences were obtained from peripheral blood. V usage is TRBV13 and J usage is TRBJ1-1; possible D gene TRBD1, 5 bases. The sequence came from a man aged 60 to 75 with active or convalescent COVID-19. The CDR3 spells CASRVRGGLNTEAFF. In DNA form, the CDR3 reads TGTGCCAGCCGAGTGCGGGGGGGTTTGAACACTGAAGCTTTCTTT.